Each of the 9 T cell receptor beta chains below was sequenced from the same sample in a study of shared clonotypes between healthy human individuals. Data came from immunoSEQ multiplex PCR; TCRdb stores just in-frame clones and leaves some out. The sample has 400,000 or so clones; around 96% are singletons. Sequences were obtained from memory CD8+ T cells sorted from blood. Subset described: CD45RO+ cells pooled with CCR7-negative TemRA cells. The receptors here all came from a man younger than 40 in good health.

V and J are TRBV4-1 and TRBJ1-2, with 7 bases matching TRBD1. V was pared by 5 bases and J by 1 base, with 7 bases of the junction left unmatched. This CDR3 contains 15 residues. Germline CDR1 reads MGHRA; CDR2 reads YSYEKL. The CDR3 spells CASSEMTGHNYGYTF. CDR3 coding DNA: TGCGCCAGCAGCGAAATGACAGGGCATAACTATGGCTACACCTTC.

V usage is TRBV14 and J usage is TRBJ2-1, with a tentative D call TRBD2 (6 bases). This CDR3 contains 18 residues. V shed 0 bases and J shed 1 base, with 16 bases lying between them. Germline CDR1 SGHDN, CDR2 FVKESK. The CDR3 DNA reads TGTGCCAGCAGCCAAGAAGGTTCAGGAGGGCCTTCCTACAATGAGCAGTTCTTC. Its translation: CASSQEGSGGPSYNEQFF.

This sequence joins TRBV6-5 and TRBJ1-3; perhaps TRBD1 as D (5 bases). Germline V CDR1 and CDR2: MNHEY, SVGAGI. There are 15 residues in the CDR3. Trimming took off 0 bases at V and 8 bases at J, with 14 bases between the two ends. For the CDR3, the DNA is TGTGCCAGCAGTTACTCTCAATTCCAGGGTGACACCATATATTTT. Protein product: CASSYSQFQGDTIYF.

This chain uses TRBV9 with TRBJ2-7; 11 positions agree with TRBD2. V was pared by 0 bases and J by 3 bases, with 17 bases of the junction left unmatched. CDR1 SGDLS and CDR2 YYNGEE come from the germline V gene. The CDR3 contains 20 residues. CDR3 nucleotide sequence: TGTGCCAGCAGCGTAGGGCCCATAGCGGGAGGGCCCTCAAATTACTACGAGCAGTACTTC. Encoded protein: CASSVGPIAGGPSNYYEQYF.

The chain uses TRBV4-1 and TRBJ2-7; D not certain. Germline values: CDR1 MGHRA, CDR2 YSYEKL. Trimming removed 0 bases at V and 0 bases at J, with 6 bases between. This CDR3 is 14 amino acids long. The CDR3 region is CASSQDASSYEQYF. The DNA for the CDR3 is TGCGCCAGCAGCCAAGACGCCAGCTCCTACGAGCAGTACTTC.

The rearrangement links TRBV5-5 to TRBJ2-7; TRBD1 matches at 10 bases. Germline lookup yields CDR1 SGHKS and CDR2 YYEKEE (reference sequence). The junction had 5 bases not matched to a gene; V was cut back by 2 bases and J by 3 bases. The CDR3 extends over 15 amino acids. This CDR3 reads CASSFDRTGGYEQYF. In DNA, the CDR3 is TGTGCCAGCAGCTTTGACCGGACAGGGGGCTACGAGCAGTACTTC.

This clone showed up just once. The chain recombines TRBV7-8 with TRBJ2-7; tentative D call: TRBD2 (5 bases). With 6 bases removed from V and 4 bases from J, the gap between germline ends came to 16 bases. CDR1 and CDR2 from the germline V gene are SGHVS and FQNEAQ. This CDR3 has 14 amino acids. CDR3 DNA sequence: TGTGCCAGCAGTTTGACTAACGTGGTGTACGAGCAGTACTTC. This translates into CASSLTNVVYEQYF.

V and J are TRBV10-3 and TRBJ1-1, with a possible D match to TRBD1 (6 bases). The CDR3 is made up of 14 amino acids. V gave up 7 bases and J gave up 1 base, with 13 bases separating them. Germline assignment: CDR1 ENHRY and CDR2 SYGVKD. CDR3 bases: TGTGCCATCAATGGGGGGCGAAGGAACACTGAAGCTTTCTTT. Translated, it gives CAINGGRRNTEAFF.

CDR3 nucleotides: TGTGCCAGCAGTGAAATTCCGTCCGGGGGCACTGAAGCTTTCTTT. Protein: CASSEIPSGGTEAFF. The chain uses TRBV6-1 and TRBJ1-1, with D perhaps TRBD1 (5 bases). The CDR3 length is 15 residues. CDR1 and CDR2 (germline): MNHNS, SASEGT. The V and J ends lost 2 bases and 4 bases respectively, with 14 bases between them.